Sequencing of this T cell receptor beta chain was carried out in a study of blood T cell repertoires in COVID-19. Looked up from germline, CDR1 is LNHDA and CDR2 is SQIVND (reference sequence). There are 14 residues in the CDR3. V trimming: 6 bases; J trimming: 7 bases; junction bases outside the gene matches: 7. Using immunoSEQ multiplex PCR, the repertoire was profiled, and TCRdb retains in-frame clones only, with some absent. The sample consists of some 150,000 clones, around 78% of them appearing once. The gene calls are TRBV19 and TRBJ2-7, with 12 bases identical to TRBD1. The sample comprised peripheral blood. The sequence came from a woman older than 75 with active or convalescent COVID-19. The CDR3: CASRPGQGAREQYF. In DNA form, the CDR3 reads TGTGCCAGTAGGCCGGGACAGGGGGCGCGAGAGCAGTACTTC. Full variable domain (rest looked up from reference TRBV19 and TRBJ2-7): DGGITQSPKYLFRKEGQNVTLSCEQNLNHDAMYWYRQDPGQGLRLIYYSQIVNDFQKGDIAEGYSVSREKKESFPLTVTSAQKNPTAFYLCASRPGQGAREQYFGPGTRLTVT.